These 29 T cell receptor beta chains share one sample of origin, sequenced in a study of shared clonotypes between healthy human individuals. Sequenced by immunoSEQ multiplex PCR; TCRdb stores in-frame clones only, minus some. The repertoire holds roughly 2,300,000 clones, with around 93% as singletons. Sequenced: naive CD4+ T cells from PBMCs. This sample's subset: CD45RA+ positively selected. Receptor source: a man aged 18 to 35 in good health. Some clones in this sample may be carry-over from other donors' samples.

Concerning this clone: Additional DNA sequences in this sample encode the identical CDR3. The genes are TRBV10-3 and TRBJ1-2; D remains unclear. CDR3 length equals 14 residues. The V end was cut by 0 bases, the J end by 3 bases, with 8 bases between. CDR1 and CDR2 (germline): ENHRY, SYGVKD. For the CDR3, the DNA is TGTGCCATCAGTGAGTCGAGCGGGGACTATGGCTACACCTTC. It translates to CAISESSGDYGYTF.

This clone was counted once. This chain joins TRBV6-4 and TRBJ1-4; possibly TRBD1 for D (6 bases). Germline V gene sequence: CDR1 MRHNA, CDR2 SNTAGT. There are 18 residues in the CDR3. Trimming left V 8 bases short and J 4 bases short, with 26 bases between. CDR3 sequence: CASPGVTGRPAGNEKLFF. CDR3 DNA: TGTGCCAGCCCAGGAGTAACAGGGCGACCGGCGGGTAATGAAAAACTGTTTTTT.

As concerns this clone: This CDR3 is also generated by other DNA sequences in the sample. The CDR3 loop is CASSLGQGGTEAFF. CDR3 coding DNA: TGCGCCAGCAGCCTCGGACAGGGAGGCACTGAAGCTTTCTTT. The chain is built from TRBV5-1 and TRBJ1-1; 8 bases map to TRBD1. The J segment lost 4 bases and the V segment lost 4 bases, leaving 6 bases of the junction unmatched. This CDR3 is built from 14 residues. From germline, CDR1 is SGHRS and CDR2 YFSETQ.

The chain employs TRBV7-6 and TRBJ2-7; D remains ambiguous. Per germline, CDR1 SGHVS and CDR2 FNYEAQ. Trimming took 4 bases from V and 2 from J, leaving 12 bases between them. The CDR3 is 14 amino acids. The CDR3, as DNA: TGTGCCAGCAGCTCTACCAAAGGAACCTACGAGCAGTACTTC. This gives the protein CASSSTKGTYEQYF.

The chain combines TRBV6-6 with TRBJ1-6, with a tentative D call TRBD1 (5 bases). Trimming stripped 2 bases from V and 9 bases from J, with 14 bases between. In germline, CDR1 is MNHNY, CDR2 SVGAGI (reference sequence). The CDR3 contains 15 residues. Here the CDR3 DNA reads TGTGCCAGCAGTTACGTGATGGGGGAGGGTTCACCCCTCCACTTT. This codes for CASSYVMGEGSPLHF.

The chain has TRBV13 and TRBJ2-3, with 8 bases identical to TRBD1. Trimming at V came to 5 bases and at J to 3 bases, leaving 16 bases not matched to a gene. The CDR3 is made up of 18 amino acids. Germline CDR1 and CDR2: PRHDT and FYEKMQ (reference sequence). The CDR3 DNA is TGTGCCAGCAGCAAGCTTTTTCTTGGACAGGGAAAGACAGATACGCAGTATTTT. Translated, it gives CASSKLFLGQGKTDTQYF.

The rearrangement joins TRBV14 to TRBJ1-3; tentative D call: TRBD1 (6 bases). This CDR3 region has 14 residues. The V gene lost 6 bases and the J gene lost 1 base, with 10 bases spanning the gap. Germline CDR1 and CDR2: SGHDN and FVKESK. CDR3 DNA: TGTGCCAGCAGGAGGGGGAATTCTGGAAACACCATATATTTT. Amino acids: CASRRGNSGNTIYF. The whole variable domain, remainder taken from reference TRBV14 and TRBJ1-3, is EAGVTQFPSHSVIEKGQTVTLRCDPISGHDNLYWYRRVMGKEIKFLLHFVKESKQDESGMPNNRFLAERTGGTYSTLKVQPAELEDSGVYFCASRRGNSGNTIYFGEGSWLTVV.

This clone showed up just once. This rearrangement joins TRBV9 to TRBJ2-7, with D possibly TRBD2 on 6 matching bases. Trimming left V 0 bases short and J 6 bases short, with 16 bases between. The germline CDR1 and CDR2 sequences are SGDLS and YYNGEE. The CDR3 length is 15 residues. CDR3 region: CASSVEPARGSEQYF. In DNA, the CDR3 is TGTGCCAGCAGCGTAGAGCCAGCCCGGGGGTCCGAGCAGTACTTC.

J is TRBJ2-7 and V is TRBV4-2; D gene ambiguous. From germline, CDR1 is LGHNA and CDR2 YNFKEQ. V lost 3 bases and J lost 5, with 11 bases in between. The CDR3 length is 13 residues. The CDR3 DNA follows: TGTGCCAGCAGCCAGGTAAACAATAACGAGCAGTACTTC. Protein sequence: CASSQVNNNEQYF.

The DNA of the CDR3 is TGTGCCAGCAGCGTAGTGGGACTAGCGTTGGTCCACGAGCAGTACTTC. This translates into CASSVVGLALVHEQYF. V gene TRBV9 combines with J gene TRBJ2-7; TRBD2 aligns across 10 bases. The CDR3 is made up of 16 amino acids. J lost 5 bases, V lost 0 bases, and 8 bases had no gene match. In germline, CDR1 is SGDLS, CDR2 YYNGEE.

Details on this clone: The junction and the germline gene differ at one end; a read error may be behind it. The V and J genes are TRBV28 and TRBJ1-4, with D possibly matching TRBD1 (5 bases). The CDR3 spans 11 residues. Germline V gene sequence: CDR1 MDHEN, CDR2 SYDVKM. The CDR3, as DNA: TGTGCCAGCAGCTCCTCCCCGGGACGGGTTTTT. Translated: CASSSSPGRVF.

In nucleotides, the CDR3 is TGTGCCAGTAGTGAGACGATCGGGACAGGGAACTACGAGCAGTACTTC. It is translated as CASSETIGTGNYEQYF. The chain is built from TRBV19 and TRBJ2-7; 9 positions match TRBD1. Germline V lookup: CDR1 LNHDA, CDR2 SQIVND (reference sequence). With 5 bases clipped from V and 3 bases from J, the junction kept 11 bases outside the gene matches. The CDR3 has 16 residues. Full variable domain (missing parts from reference TRBV19 and TRBJ2-7): DGGITQSPKYLFRKEGQNVTLSCEQNLNHDAMYWYRQDPGQGLRLIYYSQIVNDFQKGDIAEGYSVSREKKESFPLTVTSAQKNPTAFYLCASSETIGTGNYEQYFGPGTRLTVT.

The rearrangement links TRBV5-1 to TRBJ2-3; possibly TRBD2 for D (5 bases). The V end lost 4 bases, the J end lost 0 bases, and 15 bases lay between the germline ends. CDR3 length: 16 residues. Germline values: CDR1 SGHRS, CDR2 YFSETQ. CDR3 region: CASSLRPSGSTDTQYF. For the CDR3, the DNA is TGCGCCAGCAGCCTACGACCTTCGGGAAGCACAGATACGCAGTATTTT.

This chain joins TRBV30 and TRBJ1-4; maybe TRBD1 (6 bases). Trimming cost V 0 bases and J 1 base, with 15 bases left between them. Germline V CDR1 and CDR2: GTSNPN, SVGIG (reference sequence). The CDR3 contains 17 residues. CDR3 in amino acids: CAWSVFTGRRTNEKLFF. In nucleotides, the CDR3 is TGTGCCTGGAGTGTCTTCACAGGGAGGAGAACTAATGAAAAACTGTTTTTT.

The chain recombines TRBV7-2 with TRBJ2-7; D not certain. Trimming removed 4 bases from V and 6 bases from J, with 10 bases in between. Germline values: CDR1 SGHTA, CDR2 FQGNSA. This CDR3 spans 12 amino acids. The CDR3 DNA reads TGTGCCAGCAGCTCGTCTCCCCGCGAGCAGTACTTC. This gives the protein CASSSSPREQYF.

V and J are TRBV11-2 and TRBJ1-1; a weak D match, TRBD1 (6 bases). The ends were cut back, 5 bases at V and 1 base at J, with 14 bases in the middle. The V gene's germline CDR1 is SGHAT and CDR2 FQNNGV. This CDR3 has 15 amino acids. Here the CDR3 DNA reads TGTGCCAGCAGCCCCCTCGGAGGGGGGAACACTGAAGCTTTCTTT. Its translation: CASSPLGGGNTEAFF. Full variable domain (rest looked up from reference TRBV11-2 and TRBJ1-1): EAGVAQSPRYKIIEKRQSVAFWCNPISGHATLYWYQQILGQGPKLLIQFQNNGVVDDSQLPKDRFSAERLKGVDSTLKIQPAKLEDSAVYLCASSPLGGGNTEAFFGQGTRLTVV.

The CDR3 here is CASSPGTGLGYTF. CDR3 nucleotides: TGTGCCAGCAGCCCCGGGACAGGATTAGGCTACACCTTC. The gene calls are TRBV28 and TRBJ1-2; 8 bases agree with TRBD1. Losses at the gene ends were 6 bases for V and 8 bases for J; bases not matched to a gene: 8. Germline V gene lookup returns CDR1 MDHEN and CDR2 SYDVKM. There are 13 residues in the CDR3.

This rearrangement joins TRBV29-1 to TRBJ1-1; 8 bases are shared with TRBD1. This CDR3 region has 13 residues. Germline V gene lookup returns CDR1 SQVTM and CDR2 ANQGSEA. The trim removed 7 bases at V and 5 bases at J, leaving 9 bases unmatched. The CDR3 coding sequence is TGCAGCGGCCTAGGACAGGGAGAGACTGAAGCTTTCTTT. This codes for CSGLGQGETEAFF.

The genes are TRBV30 and TRBJ2-3, with D possibly TRBD2 on 6 matching bases. This CDR3 has 13 amino acids. The V gene's germline CDR1 is GTSNPN and CDR2 SVGIG (reference sequence). Trimming pared 1 base from V and 2 bases from J, leaving 7 bases between. CDR3 nucleotides: TGTGCCTGGAGTGGGGGGGTCACAGATACGCAGTATTTT. This encodes CAWSGGVTDTQYF.

About this clone: It is unclear where the CDR3 begins or ends on the DNA, so no DNA is shown, and the CDR3 is as TCRdb lists it. The rearrangement uses TRBV18 and TRBJ2-1. The CDR3 adds up to 16 amino acids, both ends counted. From germline, CDR1 is KGHSH and CDR2 LQKENI. CDR3 sequence reads: CASSPLWQGTDNEQFF.

The chain combines TRBV19 with TRBJ2-1; 16 nucleotides align to TRBD2. This CDR3 is 16 amino acids long. From germline, CDR1 is LNHDA and CDR2 SQIVND (reference sequence). The J segment lost 9 bases and the V segment lost 7 bases, leaving 9 bases of the junction unmatched. Written as DNA, the CDR3 is TGTGCCAGTACCCCGGGACTAGCGGGAGGGCCTGTTGAGCAGTTCTTC. Protein sequence: CASTPGLAGGPVEQFF. The variable domain in full, with the rest retrieved from reference TRBV19 and TRBJ2-1, is DGGITQSPKYLFRKEGQNVTLSCEQNLNHDAMYWYRQDPGQGLRLIYYSQIVNDFQKGDIAEGYSVSREKKESFPLTVTSAQKNPTAFYLCASTPGLAGGPVEQFFGPGTRLTVL.

The chain employs TRBV15 and TRBJ1-1, with D possibly matching TRBD1 (5 bases). The germline V gene encodes CDR1 LNHNV and CDR2 YYDKDF (reference sequence). Between the trimmed V and J ends, which lost 9 bases and 2 bases, there was a span of 13 bases. This CDR3 is 13 amino acids long. The CDR3 DNA reads as TGTGCCACGAACCGGGGCCGAAACACTGAAGCTTTCTTT. Translation: CATNRGRNTEAFF. The full variable domain, its missing parts supplied by reference TRBV15 and TRBJ1-1, is DAMVIQNPRYQVTQFGKPVTLSCSQTLNHNVMYWYQQKSSQAPKLLFHYYDKDFNNEADTPDNFQSRRPNTSFCFLDIRSPGLGDTAMYLCATNRGRNTEAFFGQGTRLTVV.

The V and J genes are TRBV5-6 and TRBJ1-1, with 9 positions matching TRBD1. Germline V lookup: CDR1 SGHDT, CDR2 YYEEEE. This CDR3 comprises 18 residues. The V gene end was trimmed by 2 bases and the J gene end by 0 bases; junction bases not matched to a gene: 11. DNA of the CDR3: TGTGCCAGCAGCTTACTACAGGGGGCGAGGGGATTGAACACTGAAGCTTTCTTT. Protein sequence: CASSLLQGARGLNTEAFF.

This chain joins TRBV27 and TRBJ1-6, with 11 bases identical to TRBD1. V dropped 8 bases and J dropped 7; count of bases not matched to a gene: 1. The germline V gene encodes CDR1 MNHEY and CDR2 SMNVEV (reference sequence). CDR3 length equals 13 residues. Written as DNA, the CDR3 is TGTGCCAGCCGGGACAGGGGGAATTCACCCCTCCACTTT. Protein product: CASRDRGNSPLHF.

The V gene is TRBV18, the J gene TRBJ2-5; D possibly corresponds to TRBD2 (6 bases). The CDR3 is 15 residues long. Trimming left V 1 base short and J 1 base short, with 10 bases between. The V gene's germline CDR1 is KGHSH and CDR2 LQKENI. The CDR3 DNA is TGTGCCAGCTCACCACGTCGGGACTCCCAAGAGACCCAGTACTTC. It is translated as CASSPRRDSQETQYF.

The rearrangement uses TRBV2 and TRBJ1-5; D is uncertain. Between the trimmed V and J ends, which lost 4 bases and 3 bases, there was a span of 10 bases. From germline, CDR1 is SNHLY and CDR2 FYNNEI. The CDR3 is 14 residues long. This CDR3 reads CASSVSRINQPQHF. The CDR3 DNA is TGTGCCAGCAGTGTGTCCAGGATCAATCAGCCCCAGCATTTT.

This sequence joins TRBV28 and TRBJ1-1; D is uncertain. The CDR3 covers 15 residues. The germline V and J ends were trimmed by 3 bases and 4 bases, with 15 bases remaining between them. The germline CDR1 and CDR2 sequences are MDHEN and SYDVKM. CDR3 in amino acids: CASSFWDMEGTEAFF. CDR3 bases: TGTGCCAGCAGTTTTTGGGATATGGAAGGCACTGAAGCTTTCTTT.

This clone was picked up a small number of times. V and J are TRBV10-3 and TRBJ1-1, with D possibly being TRBD1 (6 bases). CDR1 and CDR2 (germline): ENHRY, SYGVKD. This CDR3 has 15 residues. The V and J ends lost 4 bases and 2 bases respectively, with 14 bases between them. CDR3 sequence (DNA): TGTGCCATCAGTGTTGGGACACGGGTAAACACTGAAGCTTTCTTT. It is translated as CAISVGTRVNTEAFF.

The CDR3 protein is CASSWGIGSGEQYF. The DNA of the CDR3 is TGTGCCAGCAGCTGGGGGATAGGCTCGGGCGAGCAGTACTTC. J is TRBJ2-7 and V is TRBV5-6; D may match TRBD1 or TRBD2 (5 bases each). The length of the CDR3 is 14 residues. Germline V CDR1 and CDR2: SGHDT, YYEEEE. The V end lost 3 bases, the J end lost 6 bases, and 16 bases lay between the germline ends.